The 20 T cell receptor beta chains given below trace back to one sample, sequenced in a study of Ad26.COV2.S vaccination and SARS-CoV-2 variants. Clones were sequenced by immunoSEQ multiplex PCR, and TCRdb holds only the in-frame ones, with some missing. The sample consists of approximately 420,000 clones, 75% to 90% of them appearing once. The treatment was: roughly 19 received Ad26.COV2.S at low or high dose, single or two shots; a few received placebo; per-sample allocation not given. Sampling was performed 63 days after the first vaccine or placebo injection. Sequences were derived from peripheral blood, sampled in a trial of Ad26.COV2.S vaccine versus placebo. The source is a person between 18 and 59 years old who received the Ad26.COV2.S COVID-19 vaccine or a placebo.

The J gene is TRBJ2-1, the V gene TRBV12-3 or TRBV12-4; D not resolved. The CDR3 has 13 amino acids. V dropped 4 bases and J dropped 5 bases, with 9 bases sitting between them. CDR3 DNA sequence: TGTGCCAGCAGTTCGAGGACCGACAATGAGCAGTTCTTC. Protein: CASSSRTDNEQFF.

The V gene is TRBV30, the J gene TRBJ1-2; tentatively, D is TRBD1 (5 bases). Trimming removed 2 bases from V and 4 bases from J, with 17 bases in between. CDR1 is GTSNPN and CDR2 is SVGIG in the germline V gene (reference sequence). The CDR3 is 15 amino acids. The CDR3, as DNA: TGTGCCTGGAGTAGAATCGAGGGGAGCCCCTATGGCTACACCTTC. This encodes CAWSRIEGSPYGYTF.

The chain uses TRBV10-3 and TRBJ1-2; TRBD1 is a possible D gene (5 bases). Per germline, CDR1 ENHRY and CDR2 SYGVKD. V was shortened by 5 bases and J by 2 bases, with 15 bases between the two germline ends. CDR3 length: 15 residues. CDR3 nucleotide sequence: TGTGCCATCAGTTACTCTGGGGGAGGAAACTATGGCTACACCTTC. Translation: CAISYSGGGNYGYTF.

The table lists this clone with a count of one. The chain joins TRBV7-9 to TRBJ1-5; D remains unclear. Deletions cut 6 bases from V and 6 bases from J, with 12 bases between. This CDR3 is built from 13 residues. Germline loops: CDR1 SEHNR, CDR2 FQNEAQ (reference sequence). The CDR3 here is CASSFVPGQPQHF. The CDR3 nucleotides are TGTGCCAGCAGTTTTGTGCCCGGTCAGCCCCAGCATTTT.

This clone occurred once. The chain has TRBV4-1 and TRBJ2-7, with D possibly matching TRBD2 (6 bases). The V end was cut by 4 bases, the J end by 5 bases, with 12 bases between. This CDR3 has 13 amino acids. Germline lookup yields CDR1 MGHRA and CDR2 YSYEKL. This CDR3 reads CASSLRGGDEQYF. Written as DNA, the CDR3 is TGCGCCAGCAGCCTCCGGGGAGGAGACGAGCAGTACTTC.

The CDR3, as DNA: TGTGCCAGCAGCTCGGGGACTAGCGGTACCTACAATGAGCAGTTCTTC. Its translation: CASSSGTSGTYNEQFF. The chain recombines TRBV5-4 with TRBJ2-1; 11 bases map to TRBD2. J was trimmed by 2 bases and V by 3 bases; bases with no gene match: 4. Germline assignment: CDR1 SGHNT and CDR2 YYREEE (reference sequence). The CDR3 is 16 residues long.

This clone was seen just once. CDR3 in DNA: TGTGCCAGCAGCCCTAGTGGGGGGGGCCCAGATACGCAGTATTTT. Translated, it gives CASSPSGGGPDTQYF. The chain uses TRBV6-2 or TRBV6-3 and TRBJ2-3; D is possibly TRBD2 (7 bases). V shed 6 bases and J shed 4 bases, with 17 bases lying between them. The CDR3 is 15 amino acids. Germline V gene data show CDR1 as MNHEY and CDR2 as SVGEGT.

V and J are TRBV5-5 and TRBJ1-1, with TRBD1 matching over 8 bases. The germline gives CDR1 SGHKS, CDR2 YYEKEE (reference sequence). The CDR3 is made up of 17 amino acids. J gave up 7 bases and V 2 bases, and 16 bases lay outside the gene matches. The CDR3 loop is CASSLRLTGGRDLEAFF. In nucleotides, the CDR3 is TGTGCCAGCAGCTTAAGGCTCACAGGGGGGCGGGACCTTGAAGCTTTCTTT.

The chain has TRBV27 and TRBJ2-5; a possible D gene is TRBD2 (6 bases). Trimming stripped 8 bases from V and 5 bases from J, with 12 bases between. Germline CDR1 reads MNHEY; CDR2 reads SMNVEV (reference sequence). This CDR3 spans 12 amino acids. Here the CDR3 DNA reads TGTGCCAGCGGGGGGTTCGGGGAGACCCAGTACTTC. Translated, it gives CASGGFGETQYF.

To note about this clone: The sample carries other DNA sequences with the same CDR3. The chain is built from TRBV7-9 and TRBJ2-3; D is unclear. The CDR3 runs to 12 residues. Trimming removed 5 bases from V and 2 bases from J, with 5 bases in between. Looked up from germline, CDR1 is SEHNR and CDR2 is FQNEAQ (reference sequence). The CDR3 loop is CASSLSTDTQYF. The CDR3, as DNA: TGTGCCAGCAGCCTGTCCACAGATACGCAGTATTTT. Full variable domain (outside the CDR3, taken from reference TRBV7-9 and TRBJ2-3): DTGVSQNPRHKITKRGQNVTFRCDPISEHNRLYWYRQTLGQGPEFLTYFQNEAQLEKSRLLSDRFSAERPKGSFSTLEIQRTEQGDSAMYLCASSLSTDTQYFGPGTRLTVL.

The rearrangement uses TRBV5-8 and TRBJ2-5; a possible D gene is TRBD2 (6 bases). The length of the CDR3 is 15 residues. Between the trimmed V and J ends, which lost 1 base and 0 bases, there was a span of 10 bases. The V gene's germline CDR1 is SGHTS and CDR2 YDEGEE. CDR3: CASSLPGGYQETQYF. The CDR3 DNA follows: TGTGCCAGCAGCTTGCCTGGAGGGTACCAAGAGACCCAGTACTTC.

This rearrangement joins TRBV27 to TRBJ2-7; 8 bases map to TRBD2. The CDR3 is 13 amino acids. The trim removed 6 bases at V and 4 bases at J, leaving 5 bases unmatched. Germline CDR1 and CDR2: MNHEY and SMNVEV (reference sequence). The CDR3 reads CASRDSGVYEQYF. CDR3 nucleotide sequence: TGTGCCAGCAGGGATAGCGGGGTTTACGAGCAGTACTTC.

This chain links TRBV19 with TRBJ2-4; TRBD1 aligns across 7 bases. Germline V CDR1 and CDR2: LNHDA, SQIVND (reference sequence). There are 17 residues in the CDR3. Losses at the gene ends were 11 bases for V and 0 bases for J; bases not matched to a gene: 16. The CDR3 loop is CAGIRDSLGRAKNIQYF. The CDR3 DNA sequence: TGTGCCGGAATCCGGGACAGCCTAGGGAGAGCCAAAAACATTCAGTACTTC.

CDR3 sequence: CASTQGTGGTEAFF. The CDR3 DNA reads as TGTGCCAGCACCCAAGGGACTGGAGGAACTGAAGCTTTCTTT. The V call is TRBV6-6, the J call TRBJ1-1; D is perhaps TRBD1 (5 bases). Germline V CDR1 and CDR2: MNHNY, SVGAGI (reference sequence). This CDR3 spans 14 amino acids. V shed 7 bases and J shed 5 bases, with 17 bases lying between them.

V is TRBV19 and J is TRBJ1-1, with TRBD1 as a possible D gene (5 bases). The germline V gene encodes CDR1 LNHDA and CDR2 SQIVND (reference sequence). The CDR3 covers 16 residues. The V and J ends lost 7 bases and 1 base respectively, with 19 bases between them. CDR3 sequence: CASKVGSGLGNTEAFF. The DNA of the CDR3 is TGTGCCAGTAAAGTTGGGTCAGGGTTAGGGAACACTGAAGCTTTCTTT.

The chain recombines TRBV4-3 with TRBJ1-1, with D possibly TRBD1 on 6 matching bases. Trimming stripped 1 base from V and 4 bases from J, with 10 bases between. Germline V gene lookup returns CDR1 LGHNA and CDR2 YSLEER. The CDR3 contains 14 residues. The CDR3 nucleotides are TGCGCCAGCAGCCAAGTCGCCAGGGGCACTGAAGCTTTCTTT. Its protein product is CASSQVARGTEAFF.

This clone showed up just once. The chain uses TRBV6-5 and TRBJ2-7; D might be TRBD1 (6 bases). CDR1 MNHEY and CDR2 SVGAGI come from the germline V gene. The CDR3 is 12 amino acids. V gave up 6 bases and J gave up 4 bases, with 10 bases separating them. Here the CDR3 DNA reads TGTGCCAGCAGACAGGGTCGGTACGAGCAGTACTTC. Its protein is CASRQGRYEQYF.

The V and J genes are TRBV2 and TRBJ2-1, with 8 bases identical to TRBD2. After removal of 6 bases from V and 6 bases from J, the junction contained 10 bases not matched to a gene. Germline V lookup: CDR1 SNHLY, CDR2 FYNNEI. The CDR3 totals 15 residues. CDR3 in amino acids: CASRGAGGLTNEQFF. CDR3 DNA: TGTGCCAGCAGGGGTGCGGGGGGATTAACCAATGAGCAGTTCTTC.

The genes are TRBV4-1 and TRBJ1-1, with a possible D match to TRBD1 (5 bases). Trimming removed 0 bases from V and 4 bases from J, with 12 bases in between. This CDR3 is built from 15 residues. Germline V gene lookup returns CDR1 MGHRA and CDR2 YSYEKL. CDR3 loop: CASSQELGGLTEAFF. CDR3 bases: TGCGCCAGCAGCCAAGAGCTGGGGGGTCTCACTGAAGCTTTCTTT.

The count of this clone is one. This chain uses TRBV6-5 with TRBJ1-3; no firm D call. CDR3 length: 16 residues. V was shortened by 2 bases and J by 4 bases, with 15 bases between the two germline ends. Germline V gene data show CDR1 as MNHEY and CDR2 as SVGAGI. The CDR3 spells CASSYDTGAGGNTIYF. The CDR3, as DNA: TGTGCCAGCAGTTACGACACGGGCGCGGGAGGAAACACCATATATTTT.